This section outlines one TCR beta chain sequence together with its context. Its target is not known. This entry comes from a study of Ad26.COV2.S vaccination and SARS-CoV-2 variants. Points from the study as a whole: It was vaccine recipients, not placebo recipients, who had the higher spike-specific TCR breadth.

Here immunoSEQ multiplex PCR was the method, and the copy in TCRdb shows in-frame clones only, minus some. The sample consists of some 180,000 clones, around 90% of them appearing once. With 7 bases clipped from V and 7 bases from J, the junction kept 10 bases outside the gene matches. Per the germline V gene, CDR1 is SNHLY and CDR2 is FYNNEI. The CDR3 has 14 residues. Material: peripheral blood, obtained after recovery from COVID-19. This clonotype originated in a human donor who had recovered from COVID-19. This rearrangement joins TRBV2 to TRBJ2-7, with 10 bases lining up with TRBD2. Written as DNA, the CDR3 is TGTGCCAGCAATTTTCCGGGACTAGCGAGGGAGCAGTACTTC. This sequence encodes CASNFPGLAREQYF. Together with reference TRBV2 and TRBJ2-7, the CDR3 gives the full variable domain: EPEVTQTPSHQVTQMGQEVILRCVPISNHLYFYWYRQILGQKVEFLVSFYNNEISEKSEIFDDQFSVERPDGSNFTLKIRSTKLEDSAMYFCASNFPGLAREQYFGPGTRLTVT.